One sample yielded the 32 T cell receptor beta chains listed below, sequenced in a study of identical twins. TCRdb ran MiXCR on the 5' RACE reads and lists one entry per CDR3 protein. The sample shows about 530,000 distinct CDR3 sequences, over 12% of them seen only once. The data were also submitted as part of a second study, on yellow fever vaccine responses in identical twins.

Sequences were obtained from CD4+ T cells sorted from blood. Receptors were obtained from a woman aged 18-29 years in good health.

As DNA, the CDR3 is TGTGCCATACGAGACAGGGAGTTTCAGCCCCAGCATTTT. This encodes CAIRDREFQPQHF. The chain recombines TRBV10-3 with TRBJ1-5, with 7 bases fitting TRBD1. The CDR3 spans 13 residues. Germline V lookup: CDR1 ENHRY, CDR2 SYGVKD. With V trimmed by 9 bases and J by 6 bases, 8 bases remained unmatched.

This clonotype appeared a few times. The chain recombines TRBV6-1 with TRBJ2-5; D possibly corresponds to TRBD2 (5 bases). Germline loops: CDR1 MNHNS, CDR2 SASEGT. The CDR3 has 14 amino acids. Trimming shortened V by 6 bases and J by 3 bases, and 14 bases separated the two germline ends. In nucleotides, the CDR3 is TGTGCCAGCAGCAAACTAGGCCTCAAAGAGACCCAGTACTTC. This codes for CASSKLGLKETQYF.

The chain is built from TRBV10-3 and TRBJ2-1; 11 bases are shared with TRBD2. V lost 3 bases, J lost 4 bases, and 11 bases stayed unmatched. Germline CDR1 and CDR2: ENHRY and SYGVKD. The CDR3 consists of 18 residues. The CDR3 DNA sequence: TGTGCCATCAGTGACAGGGAGGGACTAGCGGAGAATTACAATGAGCAGTTCTTC. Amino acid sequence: CAISDREGLAENYNEQFF.

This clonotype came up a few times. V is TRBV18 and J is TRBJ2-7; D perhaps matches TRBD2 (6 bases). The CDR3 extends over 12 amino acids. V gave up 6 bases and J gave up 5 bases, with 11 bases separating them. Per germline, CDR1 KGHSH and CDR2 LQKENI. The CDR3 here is CASSGSRNEQYF. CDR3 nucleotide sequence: TGTGCCAGCTCCGGGAGTAGGAACGAGCAGTACTTC.

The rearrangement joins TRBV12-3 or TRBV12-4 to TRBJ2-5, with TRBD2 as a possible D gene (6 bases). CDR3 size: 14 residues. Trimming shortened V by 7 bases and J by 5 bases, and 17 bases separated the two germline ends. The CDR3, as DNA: TGTGCCAGCATGGCCAGGGAGGTGGTGGAGACCCAGTACTTC. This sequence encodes CASMAREVVETQYF.

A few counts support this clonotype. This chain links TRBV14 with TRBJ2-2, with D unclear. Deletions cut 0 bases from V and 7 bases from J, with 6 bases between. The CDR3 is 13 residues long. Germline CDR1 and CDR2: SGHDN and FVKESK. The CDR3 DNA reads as TGTGCCAGCAGCCAAGATCCCAGCGGGGAGCTGTTTTTT. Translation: CASSQDPSGELFF.

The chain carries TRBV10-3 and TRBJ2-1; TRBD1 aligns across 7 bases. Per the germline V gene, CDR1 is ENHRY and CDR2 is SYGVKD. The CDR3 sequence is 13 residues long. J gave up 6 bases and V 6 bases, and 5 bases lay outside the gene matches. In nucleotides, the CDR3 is TGTGCCATCAGAGGACAGGAGATCAATGAGCAGTTCTTC. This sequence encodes CAIRGQEINEQFF.

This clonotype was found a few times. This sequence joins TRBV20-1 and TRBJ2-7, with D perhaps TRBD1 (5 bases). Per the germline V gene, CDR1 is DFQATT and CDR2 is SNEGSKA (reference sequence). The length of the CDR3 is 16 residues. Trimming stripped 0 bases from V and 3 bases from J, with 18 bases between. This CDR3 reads CSARDSPGQGHYEQYF. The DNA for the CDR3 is TGCAGTGCTAGAGATTCCCCCGGCCAGGGCCACTACGAGCAGTACTTC.

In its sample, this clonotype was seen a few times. Here the CDR3 reads CSAGIAGSTDTQYF. CDR3 coding DNA: TGCAGCGCCGGAATAGCGGGGAGCACAGATACGCAGTATTTT. This rearrangement joins TRBV20-1 to TRBJ2-3, with TRBD2 matching over 8 bases. The CDR3 is made up of 14 amino acids. Germline lookup yields CDR1 DFQATT and CDR2 SNEGSKA (reference sequence).

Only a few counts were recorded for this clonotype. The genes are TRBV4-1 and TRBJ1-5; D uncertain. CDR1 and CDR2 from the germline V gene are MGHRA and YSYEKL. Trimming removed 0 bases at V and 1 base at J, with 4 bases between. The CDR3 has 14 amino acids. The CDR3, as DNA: TGCGCCAGCAGCCAAGACCCGAGCAATCAGCCCCAGCATTTT. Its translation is CASSQDPSNQPQHF.

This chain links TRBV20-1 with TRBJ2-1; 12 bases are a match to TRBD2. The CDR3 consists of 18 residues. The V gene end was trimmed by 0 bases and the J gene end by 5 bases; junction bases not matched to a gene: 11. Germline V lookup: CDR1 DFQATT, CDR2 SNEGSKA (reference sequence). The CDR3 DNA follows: TGCAGTGCTAGAGACATGACTAGCGGGAGATGGAGAAACAATGAGCAGTTCTTC. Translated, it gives CSARDMTSGRWRNNEQFF.

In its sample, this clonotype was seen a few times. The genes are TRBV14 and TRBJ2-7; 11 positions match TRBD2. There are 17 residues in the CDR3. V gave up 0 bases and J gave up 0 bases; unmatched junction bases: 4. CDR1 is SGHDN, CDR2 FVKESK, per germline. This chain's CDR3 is CASSQERLAGISYEQYF. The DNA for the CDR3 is TGTGCCAGCAGCCAAGAAAGACTAGCGGGGATCTCCTACGAGCAGTACTTC.

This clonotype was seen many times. The CDR3 here is CASSLDRDLPWGEQFF. The CDR3 coding sequence is TGTGCCAGCAGCCTGGACCGGGACTTACCTTGGGGTGAGCAGTTCTTC. This rearrangement joins TRBV12-3 or TRBV12-4 to TRBJ2-1; possibly TRBD2 for D (6 bases). The V end lost 6 bases, the J end lost 9 bases, and 24 bases lay between the germline ends. The CDR3 has 16 residues.

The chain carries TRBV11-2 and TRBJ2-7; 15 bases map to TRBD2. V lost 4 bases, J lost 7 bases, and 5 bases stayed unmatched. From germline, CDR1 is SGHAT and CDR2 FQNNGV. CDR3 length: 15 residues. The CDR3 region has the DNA TGTGCCAGCAGCTCCCAGGGACTAGCGGGGGGAGAGCAGTACGTC. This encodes CASSSQGLAGGEQYV.

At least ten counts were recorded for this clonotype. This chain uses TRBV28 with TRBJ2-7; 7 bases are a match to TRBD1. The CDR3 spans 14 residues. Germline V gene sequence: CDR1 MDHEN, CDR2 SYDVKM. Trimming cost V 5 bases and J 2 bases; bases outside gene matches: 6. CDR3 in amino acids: CASSGGQYTYEQYV. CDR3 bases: TGTGCCAGCAGTGGGGGACAGTACACCTACGAGCAGTACGTC.

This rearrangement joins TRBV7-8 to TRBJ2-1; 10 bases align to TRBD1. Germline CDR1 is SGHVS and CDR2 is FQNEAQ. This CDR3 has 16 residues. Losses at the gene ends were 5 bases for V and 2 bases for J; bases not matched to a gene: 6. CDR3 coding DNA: TGTGCCAGCAGCCCCCGGGGACAGGGGCCCTACAATGAGCAGTTCTTC. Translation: CASSPRGQGPYNEQFF.

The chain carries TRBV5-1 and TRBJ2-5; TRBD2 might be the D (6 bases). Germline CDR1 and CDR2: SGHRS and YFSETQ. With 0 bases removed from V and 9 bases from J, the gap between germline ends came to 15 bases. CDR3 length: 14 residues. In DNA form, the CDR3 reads TGCGCCAGCAGCTTGGCCGGGGAGGCAGGGTCCCAGTACTTC. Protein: CASSLAGEAGSQYF.

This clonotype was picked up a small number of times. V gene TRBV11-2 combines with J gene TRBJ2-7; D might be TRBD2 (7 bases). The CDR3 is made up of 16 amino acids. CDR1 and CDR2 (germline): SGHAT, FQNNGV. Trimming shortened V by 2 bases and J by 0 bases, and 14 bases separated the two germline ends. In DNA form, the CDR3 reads TGTGCCAGCAGCTTATTGGGAGGGACAATCTCCTACGAGCAGTACTTC. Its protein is CASSLLGGTISYEQYF.

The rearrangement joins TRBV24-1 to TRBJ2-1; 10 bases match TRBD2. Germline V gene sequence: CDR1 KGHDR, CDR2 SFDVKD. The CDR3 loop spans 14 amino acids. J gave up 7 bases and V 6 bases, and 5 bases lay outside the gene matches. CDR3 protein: CATSLAGATNEQFF. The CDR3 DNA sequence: TGTGCCACCAGTCTAGCGGGAGCTACAAATGAGCAGTTCTTC.

In nucleotides, the CDR3 is TGCAGTGCTAGAGATCCAGCGGGGAGCTCCTACGAGCAGTACTTC. Protein sequence: CSARDPAGSSYEQYF. The chain is built from TRBV20-1 and TRBJ2-7; 7 nucleotides agree with TRBD2. Germline V gene data show CDR1 as DFQATT and CDR2 as SNEGSKA (reference sequence). V shed 0 bases, J shed 0 bases, and the junction held 5 bases outside the gene matches. The CDR3 loop spans 15 amino acids.

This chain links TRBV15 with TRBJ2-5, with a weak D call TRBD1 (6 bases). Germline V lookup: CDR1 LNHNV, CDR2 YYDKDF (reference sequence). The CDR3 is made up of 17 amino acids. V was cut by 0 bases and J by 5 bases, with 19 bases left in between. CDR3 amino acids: CATSRDQGTRTRETQYF. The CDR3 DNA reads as TGTGCCACCAGCAGAGATCAGGGGACACGGACGAGGGAGACCCAGTACTTC.

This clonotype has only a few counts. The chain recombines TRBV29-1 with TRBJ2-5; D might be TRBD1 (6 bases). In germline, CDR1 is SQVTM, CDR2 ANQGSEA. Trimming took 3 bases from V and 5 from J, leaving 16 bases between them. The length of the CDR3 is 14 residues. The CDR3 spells CSVDAGALGETQYF. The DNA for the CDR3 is TGCAGCGTTGACGCAGGGGCTTTGGGGGAGACCCAGTACTTC. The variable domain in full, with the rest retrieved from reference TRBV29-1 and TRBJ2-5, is SAVISQKPSRDICQRGTSLTIQCQVDSQVTMMFWYRQQPGQSLTLIATANQGSEATYESGFVIDKFPISRPNLTFSTLTVSNMSPEDSSIYLCSVDAGALGETQYFGPGTRLLVL.

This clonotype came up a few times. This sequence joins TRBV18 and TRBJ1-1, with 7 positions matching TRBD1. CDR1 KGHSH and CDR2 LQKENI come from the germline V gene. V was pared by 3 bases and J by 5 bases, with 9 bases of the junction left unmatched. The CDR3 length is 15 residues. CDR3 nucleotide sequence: TGTGCCAGCTCACCCTTCAGGGGGGCCGGGACTGAAGCTTTCTTT. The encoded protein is CASSPFRGAGTEAFF.

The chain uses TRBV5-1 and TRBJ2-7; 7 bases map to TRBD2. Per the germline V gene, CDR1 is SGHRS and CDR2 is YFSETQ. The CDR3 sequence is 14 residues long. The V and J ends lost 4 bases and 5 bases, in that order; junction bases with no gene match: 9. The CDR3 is CASSRGGSVHEQYF. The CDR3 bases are TGCGCCAGCAGCCGGGGCGGGAGTGTCCACGAGCAGTACTTC.

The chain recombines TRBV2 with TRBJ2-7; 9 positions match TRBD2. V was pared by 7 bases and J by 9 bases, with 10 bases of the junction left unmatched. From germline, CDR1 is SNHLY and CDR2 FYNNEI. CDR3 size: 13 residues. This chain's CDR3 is CASIAGALSVQYV. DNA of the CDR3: TGTGCCAGCATAGCGGGGGCCCTTTCGGTGCAGTACGTC.

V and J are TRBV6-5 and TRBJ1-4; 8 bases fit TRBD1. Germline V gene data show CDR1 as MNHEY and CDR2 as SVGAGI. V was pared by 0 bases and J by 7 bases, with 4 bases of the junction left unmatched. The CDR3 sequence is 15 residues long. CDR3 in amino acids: CASSYSTGEGEKLFF. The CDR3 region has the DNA TGTGCCAGCAGTTACTCGACAGGGGAAGGTGAAAAACTGTTTTTT.

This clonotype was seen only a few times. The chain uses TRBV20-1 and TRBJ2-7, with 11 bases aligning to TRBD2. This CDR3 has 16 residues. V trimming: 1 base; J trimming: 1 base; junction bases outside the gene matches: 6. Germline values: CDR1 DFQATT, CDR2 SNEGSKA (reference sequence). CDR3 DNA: TGCAGTGCTAGAGTCAGCACTAGCGGGAGTTCCTACGAGCAGTACTTC. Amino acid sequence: CSARVSTSGSSYEQYF.

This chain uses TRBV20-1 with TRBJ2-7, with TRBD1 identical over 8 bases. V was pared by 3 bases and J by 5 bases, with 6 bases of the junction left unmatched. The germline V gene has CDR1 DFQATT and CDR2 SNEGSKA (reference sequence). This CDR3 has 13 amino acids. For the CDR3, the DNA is TGCAGTGCTAGTCTCCAGGGGGCCGACGAGCAGTACGTC. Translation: CSASLQGADEQYV.

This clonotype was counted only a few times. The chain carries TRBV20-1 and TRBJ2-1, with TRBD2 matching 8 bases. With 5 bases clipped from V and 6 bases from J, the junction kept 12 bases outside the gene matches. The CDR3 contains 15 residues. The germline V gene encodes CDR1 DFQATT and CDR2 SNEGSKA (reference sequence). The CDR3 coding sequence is TGCAGTGCTCTTACGGGGACTAGTAGAGGCAATGAGCAGTTCTTC. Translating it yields CSALTGTSRGNEQFF.

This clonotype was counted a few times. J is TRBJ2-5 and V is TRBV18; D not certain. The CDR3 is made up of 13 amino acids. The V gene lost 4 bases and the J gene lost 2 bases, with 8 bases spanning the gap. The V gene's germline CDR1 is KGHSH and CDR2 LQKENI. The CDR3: CASSQVTQETQYF. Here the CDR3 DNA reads TGTGCCAGCTCACAGGTCACTCAAGAGACCCAGTACTTC.

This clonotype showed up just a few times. Written as DNA, the CDR3 is TGTGCCAGCGAAAGGGTCCCTGGGACAGGGTATCAGCCCCAGCATTTT. Encoded protein: CASERVPGTGYQPQHF. The rearrangement links TRBV6-1 to TRBJ1-5; 9 bases are shared with TRBD1. J lost 5 bases, V lost 8 bases, and 13 bases had no gene match. CDR1 is MNHNS and CDR2 is SASEGT in the germline V gene. The CDR3 contains 16 residues.

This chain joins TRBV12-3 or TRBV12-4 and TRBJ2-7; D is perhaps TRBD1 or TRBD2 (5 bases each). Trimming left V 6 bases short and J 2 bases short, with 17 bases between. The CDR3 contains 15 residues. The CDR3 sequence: CASRPTGTGTYEQYF. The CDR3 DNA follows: TGTGCCAGCAGGCCCACCGGGACCGGAACCTACGAGCAGTACTTC.